This T cell receptor (beta chain) was captured in a study of persistence of HIV-infected CD4 T cells. On this clone itself: Its target is not known.

The libraries were made with immunoSEQ version 4 in survey mode. The method was immunoSEQ multiplex PCR; TCRdb's version includes in-frame clones alone and lacks a portion of them. The repertoire consists of some 40,000 clones, with about nine tenths occurring once and the leading ten covering approximately 1.8%. Cells were stimulated nonspecifically with anti-CD3/anti-CD28 magnetic beads. Sorting of responding CD4+ T cells relied on upregulated CD40 ligand together with CD69. The sequence was obtained from an adult man with HIV who was CMV-seropositive. The starting material was CD4+ T cells sorted from PBMCs after approximately 19-hour stimulation, obtained from a patient who received antiretroviral therapy.

CDR3 sequence: CASSPRGASTDTQYF. CDR3 nucleotide sequence: TGTGCCAGCAGCCCCCGGGGGGCTAGCACAGATACGCAGTATTTT. V gene TRBV9 combines with J gene TRBJ2-3; TRBD2 might be the D (7 bases). Looked up from germline, CDR1 is SGDLS and CDR2 is YYNGEE. Trimming stripped 4 bases from V and 0 bases from J, with 12 bases between. The CDR3 loop spans 15 amino acids.